The TCR beta chain described here comes from a study of T cell changes during pregnancy in multiple sclerosis. Clones were read by immunoSEQ multiplex PCR, and TCRdb kept only the in-frame ones, dropping some. Here the sample spans 30,000 to 45,000 clones, approximately 91% being singletons. Germline V gene data show CDR1 as MGHRA and CDR2 as YSYEKL. This CDR3 comprises 17 residues. V dropped 1 base and J dropped 1 base, with 14 bases sitting between them. The TCR sequence derives from a female donor with multiple sclerosis, enrolled in a pregnancy study. The sequencing used CD8+ T cells from peripheral blood mononuclear cells, collected after pregnancy. The chain links TRBV4-1 to TRBJ1-5; the D gene is possibly TRBD1 (5 bases). Here the CDR3 DNA reads TGCGCCAGCAGCCAAGTGGTAGGGGCTTCGAGCAATCAGCCCCAGCATTTT. This translates into CASSQVVGASSNQPQHF.